Listed here is a single TCR beta chain. TCRdb keeps only in-frame clones here, not all; method: immunoSEQ multiplex PCR. Among roughly 70,000 clones listed, nearly 95% were seen once. The sample belongs to a study of PD-1 blockade in classical Hodgkin lymphoma. This sample's time point: newly diagnosed, previously untreated cHL patient sample. Sequencing was done on a sample of peripheral blood mononuclear cells (PBMCs). This clonotype was sampled from a human donor with classical Hodgkin lymphoma.

The CDR3 nucleotides read TGTGCCAGCAGCTTGGATGTTGGTCGTGGGAACACTGAAGCTTTCTTT. Translating gives CASSLDVGRGNTEAFF. This sequence joins TRBV5-5 and TRBJ1-1; D remains ambiguous. V lost 0 bases and J 1 base, leaving 13 bases between the germline ends. This CDR3 contains 16 residues. Germline-derived CDR1 and CDR2 are SGHKS and YYEKEE (reference sequence).